This TCR beta chain originates from a study of cytomegalovirus exposure and HLA in healthy donors. Points from the study as a whole: Rates of TCR association differed by HLA locus in a later analysis, with DRB1 highest and HLA-C lowest.

The PCR ran on 60 Vbeta and 13 Jbeta primers. Sequencing was performed with immunoSEQ multiplex PCR; in TCRdb, only in-frame clones are kept and a portion is missing. The data contain approximately 260,000 clones, roughly four fifths of them singletons. With respect to this clone: No antigen is known for it.

The CDR3 length is 15 residues. The V end lost 1 base, the J end lost 3 bases, and 13 bases lay between the germline ends. From germline, CDR1 is MGHRA and CDR2 YSYEKL. The chain recombines TRBV4-1 with TRBJ2-7; tentatively, D is TRBD1 (5 bases). The source is a woman in her thirties or forties in good health and CMV-seropositive. Input material: PBMCs. CDR3 in amino acids: CASSQARVAGYEQYF. DNA for the CDR3: TGCGCCAGCAGCCAAGCCAGGGTCGCTGGCTACGAGCAGTACTTC.